The clone carrying this T cell receptor beta chain was recorded a few times. What it binds is unknown. The sample is drawn from a study of glioma-infiltrating T cells. At the level of the study: Samples included WHO grade II oligodendrogliomas or astrocytomas and initial-diagnosis grade IV glioblastomas. Blood libraries targeted roughly 4.5- to 10-fold coverage of 850,000 to 1,000,000 T cells. Findings and caveats of the study: Above-expected tissue-blood divergence occurred in all gliomas, most in low-grade ones. Patients with low tissue-blood divergence carried a signature set of shared blood CDR3 motifs.

Using RNA template, CDR3s of TCR alpha and beta were amplified with iRepertoire arm-PCR. TCRdb reprocessed the multiplex PCR reads with MiXCR, giving one entry per CDR3 protein. This sample has around 390,000 distinct CDR3 sequences; 41% occur once, and the top ten carry more than 10%. The CDR3 is made up of 12 amino acids. Germline CDR1 and CDR2: SQVTM and ANQGSEA. Trimming pared 3 bases from V and 5 bases from J, leaving 9 bases between. The sample was glioma tissue, nonneoplastic brain tissue, or PBMCs (not recorded which). This sequence was found in a human donor with low-grade glioma or glioblastoma, undergoing nonglioma brain surgery, or in good health (not recorded which). The chain combines TRBV29-1 with TRBJ2-3, with a weak D call TRBD2 (6 bases). CDR3 loop: CSVEGGRDTQYF. CDR3 bases: TGCAGCGTTGAGGGAGGTCGAGATACGCAGTATTTT.